This TCR beta chain originates from a study of cytomegalovirus exposure and HLA in healthy donors. Regarding the study as a whole: It was reported in a later analysis that an Asian-associated ancestry cluster showed fewer N-insertions than the roughly 670-donor mean. Cytomegalovirus-associated status was assigned to approximately 160 TCR beta chains. Earlier analysis looked at TCR beta V segments, and most were productive about 87% or about 30% of the time.

Healthy donors of bone marrow made up the group. Comment on this clone: The antigen remains unidentified.

The study ran its PCR with 60 Vbeta and 13 Jbeta primers. Sequencing was performed with immunoSEQ multiplex PCR; in TCRdb, only in-frame clones are kept and a portion is missing. This table holds some 200,000 clones, roughly 80% found once. The ends lost 0 bases at V and 7 bases at J; junction bases unmatched: 7. This CDR3 is built from 16 residues. Germline CDR1 SGHVS, CDR2 FNYEAQ. The sequenced sample consisted of PBMCs. This sequence was found in a woman aged 18-30 years in good health and CMV-seronegative. The chain recombines TRBV7-6 with TRBJ2-1, with 9 positions matching TRBD1. This CDR3 reads CASSLAPGQGKNEQFF. The CDR3 DNA reads as TGTGCCAGCAGCTTAGCCCCGGGACAGGGTAAGAATGAGCAGTTCTTC.